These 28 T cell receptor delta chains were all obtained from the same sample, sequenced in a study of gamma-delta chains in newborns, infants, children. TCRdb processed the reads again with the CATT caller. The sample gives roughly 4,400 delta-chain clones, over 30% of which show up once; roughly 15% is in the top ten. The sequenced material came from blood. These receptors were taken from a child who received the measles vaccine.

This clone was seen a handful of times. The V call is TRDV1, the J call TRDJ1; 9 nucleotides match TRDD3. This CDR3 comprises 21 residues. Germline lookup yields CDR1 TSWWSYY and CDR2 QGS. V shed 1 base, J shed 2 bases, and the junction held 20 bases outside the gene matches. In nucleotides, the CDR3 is TGTGCTCTTGGGGAACATGGCCTTCCAACGTACTGGGGGAATAAAACCGATAAACTCATCTTT. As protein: CALGEHGLPTYWGNKTDKLIF.

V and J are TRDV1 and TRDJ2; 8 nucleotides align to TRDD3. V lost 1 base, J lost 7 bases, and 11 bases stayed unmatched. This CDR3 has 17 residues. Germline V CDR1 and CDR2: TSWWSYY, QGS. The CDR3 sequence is CALGERVYWGPLAQLFF. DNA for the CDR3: TGTGCTCTTGGGGAACGAGTATACTGGGGGCCTTTAGCACAACTCTTCTTT.

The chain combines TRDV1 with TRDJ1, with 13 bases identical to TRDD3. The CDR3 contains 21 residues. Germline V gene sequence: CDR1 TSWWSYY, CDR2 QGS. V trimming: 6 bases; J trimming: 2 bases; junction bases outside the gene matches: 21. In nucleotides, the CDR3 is TGTGCTCTTGGAAGACCTTTAGACTGGGGGATACGGACCCGTGGGACCGATAAACTCATCTTT. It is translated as CALGRPLDWGIRTRGTDKLIF.

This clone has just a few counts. Written as DNA, the CDR3 is TGTGCTCTTGGGGAATTTCGTCCTTTCCTTTGGGGGATACGGGAGTACACCGATAAACTCATCTTT. Encoded protein: CALGEFRPFLWGIREYTDKLIF. J is TRDJ1 and V is TRDV1; 11 nucleotides match TRDD3. CDR3 length: 22 amino acids. Trimming at V came to 2 bases and at J to 0 bases, leaving 20 bases not matched to a gene. Germline V CDR1 and CDR2: TSWWSYY, QGS.

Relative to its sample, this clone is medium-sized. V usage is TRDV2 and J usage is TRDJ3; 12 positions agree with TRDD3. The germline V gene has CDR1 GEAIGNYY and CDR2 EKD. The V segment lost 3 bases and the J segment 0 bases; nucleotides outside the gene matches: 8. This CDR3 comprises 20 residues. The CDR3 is CACDPYWGIQSSWDTRQMFF. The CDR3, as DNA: TGTGCCTGTGACCCATACTGGGGGATACAGAGCTCCTGGGACACCCGACAGATGTTTTTC.

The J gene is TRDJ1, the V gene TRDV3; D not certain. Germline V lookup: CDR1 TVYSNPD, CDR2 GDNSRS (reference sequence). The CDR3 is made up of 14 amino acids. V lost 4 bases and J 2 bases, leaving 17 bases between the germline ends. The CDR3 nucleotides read TGTGCCTCCCTGGTTGCTCCCTCTACCGATAAACTCATCTTT. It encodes CASLVAPSTDKLIF.

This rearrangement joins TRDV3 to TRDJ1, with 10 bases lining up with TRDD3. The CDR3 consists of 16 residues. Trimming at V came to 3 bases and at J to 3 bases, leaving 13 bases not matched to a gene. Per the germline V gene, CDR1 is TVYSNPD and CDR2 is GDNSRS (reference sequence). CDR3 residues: CALFPFTGGLADKLIF. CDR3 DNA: TGTGCCTTGTTCCCTTTTACTGGGGGATTGGCCGATAAACTCATCTTT.

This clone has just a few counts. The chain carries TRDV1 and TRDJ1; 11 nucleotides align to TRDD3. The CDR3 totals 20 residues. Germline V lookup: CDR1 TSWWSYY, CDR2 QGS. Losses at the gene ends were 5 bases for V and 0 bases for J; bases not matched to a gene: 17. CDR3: CALGTLFSLGDTSHTDKLIF. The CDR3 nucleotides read TGTGCTCTTGGGACTCTTTTTTCTTTGGGGGATACGTCTCACACCGATAAACTCATCTTT.

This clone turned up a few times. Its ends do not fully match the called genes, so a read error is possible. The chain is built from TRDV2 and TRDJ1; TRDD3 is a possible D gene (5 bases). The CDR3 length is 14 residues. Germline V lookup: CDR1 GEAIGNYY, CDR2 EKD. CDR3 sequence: CACEGGPYTNKLIF. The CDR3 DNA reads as TGTGCCTGTGAAGGGGGCCCGTACACCAATAAACTCATCTTT.

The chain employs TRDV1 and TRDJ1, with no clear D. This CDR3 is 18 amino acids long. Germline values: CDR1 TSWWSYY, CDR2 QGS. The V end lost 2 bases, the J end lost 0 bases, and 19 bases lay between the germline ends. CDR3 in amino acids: CALGEGQRGLADTDKLIF. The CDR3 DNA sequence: TGTGCTCTTGGGGAAGGTCAACGGGGCCTCGCGGACACCGATAAACTCATCTTT.

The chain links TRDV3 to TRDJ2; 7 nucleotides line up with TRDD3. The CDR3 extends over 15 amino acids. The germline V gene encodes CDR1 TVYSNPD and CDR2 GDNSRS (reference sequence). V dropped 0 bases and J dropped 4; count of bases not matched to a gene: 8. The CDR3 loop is CAFSMSGYQTAQLFF. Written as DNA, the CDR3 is TGTGCCTTTAGCATGTCGGGATACCAGACAGCACAACTCTTCTTT.

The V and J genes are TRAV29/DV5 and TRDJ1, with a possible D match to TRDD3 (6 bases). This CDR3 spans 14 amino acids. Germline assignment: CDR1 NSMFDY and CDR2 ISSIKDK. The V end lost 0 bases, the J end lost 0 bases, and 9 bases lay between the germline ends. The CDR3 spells CAASVLGHTDKLIF. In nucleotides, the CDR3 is TGTGCAGCAAGCGTACTGGGCCACACCGATAAACTCATCTTT.

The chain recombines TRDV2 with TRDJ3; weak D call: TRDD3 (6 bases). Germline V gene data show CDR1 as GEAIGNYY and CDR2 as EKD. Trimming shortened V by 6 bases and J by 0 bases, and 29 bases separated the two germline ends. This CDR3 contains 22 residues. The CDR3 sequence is CACYARVGGSPSSSWDTRQMFF. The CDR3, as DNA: TGTGCCTGTTATGCCCGCGTTGGGGGTTCTCCTTCGAGCTCCTGGGACACCCGACAGATGTTTTTC.

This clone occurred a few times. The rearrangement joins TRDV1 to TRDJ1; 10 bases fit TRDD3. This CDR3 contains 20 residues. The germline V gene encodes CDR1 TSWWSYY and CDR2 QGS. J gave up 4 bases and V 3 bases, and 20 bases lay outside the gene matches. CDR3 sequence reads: CALGDQFFGLGDLEVDKLIF. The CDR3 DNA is TGTGCTCTTGGGGATCAATTTTTCGGACTGGGGGATTTGGAAGTCGATAAACTCATCTTT.

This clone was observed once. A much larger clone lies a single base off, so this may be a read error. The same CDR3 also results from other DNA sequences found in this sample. CDR3 in amino acids: CALGEMFLINPPGGWWDKLIF. CDR3 nucleotides: TGTGCTCTTGGGGAAATGTTCCTAATTAATCCACCTGGAGGATGGTGGGATAAACTCATCTTT. The rearrangement links TRDV1 to TRDJ1; maybe TRDD2 (6 bases). Trimming took 2 bases from V and 5 from J, leaving 33 bases between them. Germline V gene lookup returns CDR1 TSWWSYY and CDR2 QGS. The CDR3 runs to 21 residues.

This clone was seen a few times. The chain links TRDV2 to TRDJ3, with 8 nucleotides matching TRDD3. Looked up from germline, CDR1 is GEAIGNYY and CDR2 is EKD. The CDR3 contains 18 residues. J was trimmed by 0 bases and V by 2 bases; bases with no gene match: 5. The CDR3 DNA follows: TGTGCCTGTGACAGGGGATACCCCAGCTCCTGGGACACCCGACAGATGTTTTTC. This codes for CACDRGYPSSWDTRQMFF.

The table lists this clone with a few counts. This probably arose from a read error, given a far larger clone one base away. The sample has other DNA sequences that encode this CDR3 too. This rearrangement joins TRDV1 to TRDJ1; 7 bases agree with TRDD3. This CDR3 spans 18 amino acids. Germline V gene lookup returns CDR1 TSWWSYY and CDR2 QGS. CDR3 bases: TGCGCTCTTGGGGAACTAGCTCTTACAGTACTGGGGAGGGGTAAACTCATCTTT. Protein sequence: CALGELALTVLGRGKLIF.

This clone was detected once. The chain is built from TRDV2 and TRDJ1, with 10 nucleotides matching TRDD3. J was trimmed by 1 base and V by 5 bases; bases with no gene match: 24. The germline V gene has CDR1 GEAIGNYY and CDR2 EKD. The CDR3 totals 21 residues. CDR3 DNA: TGTGCCTGTGGCTCGAGACTTCCCTCACGTACTGGGGGATGTGTCACCGATAAACTCATCTTT. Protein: CACGSRLPSRTGGCVTDKLIF.

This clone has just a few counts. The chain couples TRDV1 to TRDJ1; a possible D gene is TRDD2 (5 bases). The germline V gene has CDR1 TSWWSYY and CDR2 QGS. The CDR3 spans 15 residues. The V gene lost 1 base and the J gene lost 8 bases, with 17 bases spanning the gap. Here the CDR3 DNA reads TGTGCTCTTGGGGAACAGTACCTACACCCCGTAAAACTCATCTTT. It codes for CALGEQYLHPVKLIF.

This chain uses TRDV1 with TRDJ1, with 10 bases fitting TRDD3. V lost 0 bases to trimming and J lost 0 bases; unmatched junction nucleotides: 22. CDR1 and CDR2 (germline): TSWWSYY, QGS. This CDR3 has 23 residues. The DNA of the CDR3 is TGTGCTCTTGGGGAACTCCGCGTCTCTGGAACTACGACTGGGGGATGGTACACCGATAAACTCATCTTT. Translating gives CALGELRVSGTTTGGWYTDKLIF.

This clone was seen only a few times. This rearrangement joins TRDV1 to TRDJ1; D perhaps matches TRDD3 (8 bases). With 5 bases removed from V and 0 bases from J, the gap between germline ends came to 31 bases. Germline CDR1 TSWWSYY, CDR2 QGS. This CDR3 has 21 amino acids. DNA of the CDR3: TGTGCTCTTGGGACCACGGCCTTCCTTGTACTGGGGGCCATGTACACCGATAAACTCATCTTT. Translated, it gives CALGTTAFLVLGAMYTDKLIF.

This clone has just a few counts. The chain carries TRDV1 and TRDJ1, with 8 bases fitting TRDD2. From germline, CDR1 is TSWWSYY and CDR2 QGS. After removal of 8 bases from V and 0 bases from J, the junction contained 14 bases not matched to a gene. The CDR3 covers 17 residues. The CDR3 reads CALSSYVVGAYTDKLIF. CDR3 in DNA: TGTGCTCTTTCTTCCTACGTCGTGGGTGCCTACACCGATAAACTCATCTTT.

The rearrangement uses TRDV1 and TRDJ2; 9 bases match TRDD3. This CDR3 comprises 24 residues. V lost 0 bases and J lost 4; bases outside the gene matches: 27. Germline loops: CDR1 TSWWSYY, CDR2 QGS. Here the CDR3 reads CALGELTRPPIPDWGTRKTAQLFF. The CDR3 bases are TGTGCTCTTGGGGAACTAACACGTCCGCCCATCCCCGACTGGGGGACGAGGAAGACAGCACAACTCTTCTTT.

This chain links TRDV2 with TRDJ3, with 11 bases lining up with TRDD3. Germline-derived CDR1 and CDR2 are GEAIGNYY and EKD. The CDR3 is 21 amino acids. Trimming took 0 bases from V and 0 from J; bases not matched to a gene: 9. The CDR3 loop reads CACDTDCWGILSSWDTRQMFF. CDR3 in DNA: TGTGCCTGTGACACCGACTGCTGGGGGATACTTAGCTCCTGGGACACCCGACAGATGTTTTTC.

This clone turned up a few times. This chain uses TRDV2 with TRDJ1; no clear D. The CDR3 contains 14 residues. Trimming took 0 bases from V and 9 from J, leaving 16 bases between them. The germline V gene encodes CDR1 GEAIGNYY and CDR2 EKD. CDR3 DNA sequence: TGTGCCTGTGACACCGGTAGTAGACGTCTGGAACTCATCTTT. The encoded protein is CACDTGSRRLELIF.

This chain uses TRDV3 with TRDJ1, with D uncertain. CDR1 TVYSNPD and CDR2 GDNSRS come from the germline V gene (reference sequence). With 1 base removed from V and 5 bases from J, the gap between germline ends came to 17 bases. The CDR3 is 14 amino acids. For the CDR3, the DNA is TGTGCCTTTAAGACTCCGACCGCGGCGGATAAACTCATCTTT. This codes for CAFKTPTAADKLIF.

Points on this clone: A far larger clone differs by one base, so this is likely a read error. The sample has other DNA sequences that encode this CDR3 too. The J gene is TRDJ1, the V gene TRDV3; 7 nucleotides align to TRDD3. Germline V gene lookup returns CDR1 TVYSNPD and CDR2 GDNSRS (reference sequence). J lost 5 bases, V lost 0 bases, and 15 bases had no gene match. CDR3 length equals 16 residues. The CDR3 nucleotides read TGTGCCTTTAGAGGTGAAAGATGGGGGACCACTGATAAACTCATCTTT. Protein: CAFRGERWGTTDKLIF. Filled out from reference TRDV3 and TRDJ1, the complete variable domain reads CDKVTQSSPDQTVASGSEVVLLCTYDTVYSNPDLFWYRIRPDYSFQFVFYGDNSRSEGADFTQGRFSVKHILTQKAFHLVISPVRTEDSATYYCAFRGERWGTTDKLIFGKGTRVTVEP.

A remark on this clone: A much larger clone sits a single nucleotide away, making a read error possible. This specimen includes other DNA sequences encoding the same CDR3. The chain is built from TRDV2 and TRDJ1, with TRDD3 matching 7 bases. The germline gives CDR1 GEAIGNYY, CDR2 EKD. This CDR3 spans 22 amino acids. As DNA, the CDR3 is TGTGCCTGCGACACGTCCACTAACATGGCCGGCGGTTCGGGGGATTTCACCGATAAACTCATCTTT. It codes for CACDTSTNMAGGSGDFTDKLIF.